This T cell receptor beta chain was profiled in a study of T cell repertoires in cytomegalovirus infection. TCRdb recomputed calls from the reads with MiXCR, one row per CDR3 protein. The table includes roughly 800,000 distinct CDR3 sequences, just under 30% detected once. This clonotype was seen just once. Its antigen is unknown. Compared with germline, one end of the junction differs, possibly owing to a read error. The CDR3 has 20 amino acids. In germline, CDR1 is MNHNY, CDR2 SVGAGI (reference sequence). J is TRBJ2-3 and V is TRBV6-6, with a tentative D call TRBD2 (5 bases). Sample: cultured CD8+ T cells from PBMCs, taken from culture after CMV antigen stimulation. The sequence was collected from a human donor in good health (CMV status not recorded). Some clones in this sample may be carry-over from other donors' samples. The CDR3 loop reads CASSYLRGLRMGSGTDTRYF. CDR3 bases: TGTGCCAGCAGTTACCTCCGAGGGCTAAGGATGGGCTCGGGCACAGATACGCGGTATTTT.